These 3 T cell receptor beta chains share one sample of origin, sequenced in a study of blood T cell repertoires in COVID-19. Assay used: immunoSEQ multiplex PCR; TCRdb lists only in-frame clones, some missing. The sample yields 250,000 to 350,000 clones, around 87% seen once. Sample: peripheral blood. The receptors were gathered from a woman aged 45-60 years who had recovered from COVID-19.

The V call is TRBV7-9, the J call TRBJ2-1; D unclear. Germline CDR1 and CDR2: SEHNR and FQNEAQ (reference sequence). Deletions cut 2 bases from V and 8 bases from J, with 7 bases between. The CDR3 loop spans 12 amino acids. CDR3 region: CASSLLVDEQFF. DNA of the CDR3: TGTGCCAGCAGCTTACTAGTGGATGAGCAGTTCTTC.

In its sample, this clone was seen once. This rearrangement joins TRBV12-3 or TRBV12-4 to TRBJ2-7; D is ambiguous. The CDR3 extends over 13 amino acids. The germline V and J ends were trimmed by 3 bases and 2 bases, with 8 bases remaining between them. DNA of the CDR3: TGTGCCAGCAGTTTCGTCGCAGCCTACGAGCAGTACTTC. Its protein product is CASSFVAAYEQYF.

Here the CDR3 reads CASSPRPGLADNEQFF. In DNA, the CDR3 is TGTGCCAGCAGTCCGCGCCCCGGGCTAGCGGACAATGAGCAGTTCTTC. The rearrangement links TRBV27 to TRBJ2-1; TRBD2 agrees at 7 bases. Per germline, CDR1 MNHEY and CDR2 SMNVEV (reference sequence). V lost 5 bases to trimming and J lost 5 bases; unmatched junction nucleotides: 12. This CDR3 has 16 residues.